Listed below are T cell receptor beta chains from one sample, sequenced in a study of CD4+ T cells in melanoma. The data were produced by immunoSEQ multiplex PCR, yet TCRdb's version contains in-frame clones alone and is incomplete. The sample contains about 140,000 clones, roughly 91% of which appear only once. These TCRs come from a human donor with melanoma. CDR3s include the opening cysteine and the closing phenylalanine or tryptophan. A D gene is named only where the DNA matches it firmly. Clone size is not always given. Where it is, it says once, few, many or a class for expanded clones.

j_call clone_size v_call d_call cdr3_aa cdr3_nt
TRBJ1-1 NA TRBV6-5 NA CASSYHGVRNTEAFF TGTGCCAGCAGTTACCACGGGGTTCGGAACACTGAAGCTTTCTTT
TRBJ2-5 NA TRBV5-1 NA CASSLIGGAQTQYF TGCGCCAGCAGCTTGATTGGGGGGGCACAGACCCAGTACTTC
TRBJ1-1 NA TRBV18 NA CASSPTQQGAVEAFF TGTGCCAGCTCACCAACCCAACAGGGTGCGGTTGAAGCTTTCTTT
TRBJ1-5 NA TRBV6-5 NA CASSPLGGQPQHF TGTGCCAGCAGCCCACTGGGTGGACAGCCCCAGCATTTT
TRBJ2-7 NA TRBV7-2 TRBD1 CASTFGQGTYEQYF TGTGCCAGCACCTTTGGACAGGGGACCTACGAGCAGTACTTC
TRBJ2-2 NA TRBV12-2 NA CASRPSLSVANTGELFF TGTGCAAGTCGCCCGAGCCTCTCCGTCGCGAACACCGGGGAGCTGTTTTTT
TRBJ1-2 NA TRBV19 TRBD1 CASSPLGTGLSGYTF TGTGCCAGTAGTCCCCTGGGGACAGGTCTTTCTGGCTACACCTTC
TRBJ1-5 NA TRBV19 NA CASSMAAGINQPQHF TGTGCCAGTAGTATGGCGGCAGGAATTAATCAGCCCCAGCATTTT
TRBJ2-3 NA TRBV27 TRBD2 CASSLGLAGGPRTDTQYF TGTGCCAGCAGTTTGGGACTAGCGGGGGGGCCTAGAACAGATACGCAGTATTTT
TRBJ2-1 NA TRBV7-9 NA CASSLVGGGSYNEQFF TGTGCCAGCAGCTTAGTGGGGGGCGGGTCCTACAATGAGCAGTTCTTC
TRBJ1-2 once TRBV7-7 TRBD1 CASSFRQGPRGGYTF TGTGCCAGCAGCTTTCGACAGGGGCCTAGGGGGGGCTACACCTTC